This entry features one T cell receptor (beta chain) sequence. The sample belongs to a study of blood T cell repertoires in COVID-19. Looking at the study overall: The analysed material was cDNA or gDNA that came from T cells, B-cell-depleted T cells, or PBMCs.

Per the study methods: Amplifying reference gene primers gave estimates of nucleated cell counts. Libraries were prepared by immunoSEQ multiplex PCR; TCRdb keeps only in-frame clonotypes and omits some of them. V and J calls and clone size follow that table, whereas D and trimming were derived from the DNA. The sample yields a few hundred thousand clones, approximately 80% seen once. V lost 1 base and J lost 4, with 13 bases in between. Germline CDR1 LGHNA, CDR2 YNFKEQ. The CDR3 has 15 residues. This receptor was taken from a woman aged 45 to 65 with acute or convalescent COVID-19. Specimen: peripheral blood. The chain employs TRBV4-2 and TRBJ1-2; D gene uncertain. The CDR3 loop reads CASSQVREIGYGYTF. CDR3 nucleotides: TGTGCCAGCAGCCAAGTGAGGGAAATAGGCTATGGCTACACCTTC.